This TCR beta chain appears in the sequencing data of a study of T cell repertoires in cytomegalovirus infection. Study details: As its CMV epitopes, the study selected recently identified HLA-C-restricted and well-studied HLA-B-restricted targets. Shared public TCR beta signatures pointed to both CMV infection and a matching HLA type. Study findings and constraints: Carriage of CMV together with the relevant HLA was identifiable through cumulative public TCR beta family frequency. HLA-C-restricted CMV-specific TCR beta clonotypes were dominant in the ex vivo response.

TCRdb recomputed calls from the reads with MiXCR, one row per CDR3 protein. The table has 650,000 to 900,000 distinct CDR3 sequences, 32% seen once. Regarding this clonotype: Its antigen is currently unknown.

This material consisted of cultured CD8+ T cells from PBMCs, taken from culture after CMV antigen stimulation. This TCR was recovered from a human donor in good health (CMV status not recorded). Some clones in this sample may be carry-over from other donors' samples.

CDR3 sequence reads: CASSPAGTVNTEAFF. The CDR3 bases are TGTGCCAGCAGCCCCGCGGGGACAGTGAACACTGAAGCTTTCTTT. The chain links TRBV7-9 to TRBJ1-1, with TRBD1 identical over 7 bases. J was trimmed by 0 bases and V by 5 bases; bases with no gene match: 6. Germline V gene lookup returns CDR1 SEHNR and CDR2 FQNEAQ (reference sequence). This CDR3 comprises 15 residues.